A single sample gave rise to the 16 T cell receptor beta chains below, sequenced in a study of T cells after posttransplantation cyclophosphamide. Method: immunoSEQ multiplex PCR; TCRdb's copy keeps in-frame clones and lacks some. The sample was found to contain 30,000 to 35,000 clones, and every one recurs. The sequencing input was PBMCs. These receptors were collected from a woman in her fifties or sixties in good health and a related stem cell transplant donor.

V is TRBV29-1 and J is TRBJ2-5; 9 nucleotides align to TRBD1. The trim removed 6 bases at V and 4 bases at J, leaving 6 bases unmatched. Germline assignment: CDR1 SQVTM and CDR2 ANQGSEA. The CDR3 extends over 13 amino acids. The CDR3 DNA follows: TGCAGCGTGGACAGGGGCGGGGCAGAGACCCAGTACTTC. This codes for CSVDRGGAETQYF.

There are a few counts of this clone. The CDR3 nucleotides read TGCGCCAGCAGCGGAGCGGGAGGGCCGGAGACCCAGTACTTC. Residues: CASSGAGGPETQYF. The J gene is TRBJ2-5, the V gene TRBV5-1; 10 nucleotides align to TRBD2. In germline, CDR1 is SGHRS, CDR2 YFSETQ. V shed 4 bases, J shed 5 bases, and the junction held 5 bases outside the gene matches. The CDR3 spans 14 residues.

In this sample, this clone turned up many times. This chain uses TRBV19 with TRBJ2-4; no clear D gene. The CDR3 sequence is 12 residues long. Germline V gene sequence: CDR1 LNHDA, CDR2 SQIVND (reference sequence). Trimming stripped 5 bases from V and 9 bases from J, with 11 bases between. The CDR3 loop is CASSRVSGIQYF. The CDR3 nucleotides read TGTGCCAGTAGTCGCGTTTCGGGCATTCAGTACTTC. Combining the CDR3 with reference TRBV19 and TRBJ2-4 gives the whole variable domain DGGITQSPKYLFRKEGQNVTLSCEQNLNHDAMYWYRQDPGQGLRLIYYSQIVNDFQKGDIAEGYSVSREKKESFPLTVTSAQKNPTAFYLCASSRVSGIQYFGAGTRLSVL.

This clone was counted ten times or more. This rearrangement joins TRBV19 to TRBJ1-5; D is undetermined. Trimming cost V 7 bases and J 4 bases, with 17 bases left between them. Germline V gene lookup returns CDR1 LNHDA and CDR2 SQIVND (reference sequence). This CDR3 spans 15 amino acids. The CDR3 DNA sequence: TGTGCCAGTATTCGGCAGGCCACCAGAAATCAGCCCCAGCATTTT. This encodes CASIRQATRNQPQHF. Together with reference TRBV19 and TRBJ1-5, the CDR3 gives the full variable domain: DGGITQSPKYLFRKEGQNVTLSCEQNLNHDAMYWYRQDPGQGLRLIYYSQIVNDFQKGDIAEGYSVSREKKESFPLTVTSAQKNPTAFYLCASIRQATRNQPQHFGDGTRLSIL.

This clone was seen repeatedly, ten times or more. The chain joins TRBV29-1 to TRBJ2-1; 7 nucleotides align to TRBD2. CDR1 is SQVTM, CDR2 ANQGSEA, per germline. The CDR3 spans 12 residues. J gave up 7 bases and V 8 bases, and 8 bases lay outside the gene matches. CDR3: CSSSGMGNEQFF. As DNA, the CDR3 is TGCAGCTCGAGCGGGATGGGTAATGAGCAGTTCTTC.

This clone was seen repeatedly, ten times or more. The V and J genes are TRBV4-2 and TRBJ1-1; 7 bases are a match to TRBD1. V gave up 4 bases and J gave up 0 bases; unmatched junction bases: 8. CDR3 length equals 16 residues. Germline CDR1 reads LGHNA; CDR2 reads YNFKEQ. CDR3: CASSPGTENMNTEAFF. The CDR3 DNA is TGTGCCAGCAGCCCCGGGACAGAGAACATGAACACTGAAGCTTTCTTT.

This clone was seen at least ten times. The chain uses TRBV5-1 and TRBJ1-2; D is ambiguous. The CDR3 spans 13 residues. V lost 6 bases and J 4 bases, leaving 13 bases between the germline ends. Germline CDR1 and CDR2: SGHRS and YFSETQ. The CDR3, as DNA: TGCGCCAGCAATCCAGGAGGATTCTATGGCTACACCTTC. It yields the protein CASNPGGFYGYTF.

Many counts were recorded for this clone. V usage is TRBV19 and J usage is TRBJ2-7, with 7 positions matching TRBD1. Germline loops: CDR1 LNHDA, CDR2 SQIVND (reference sequence). V was pared by 6 bases and J by 3 bases, with 8 bases of the junction left unmatched. This CDR3 has 14 amino acids. This CDR3 reads CASRYDRASYEQYF. In nucleotides, the CDR3 is TGTGCCAGTAGGTATGACAGGGCAAGCTACGAGCAGTACTTC.

The sample holds a few counts of this clone. The chain joins TRBV25-1 to TRBJ2-7, with D perhaps TRBD2 (6 bases). CDR1 and CDR2 (germline): MGHDK, SYGVNS. CDR3 length equals 14 residues. The V end lost 1 base, the J end lost 6 bases, and 13 bases lay between the germline ends. CDR3 sequence (DNA): TGTGCCAGCAGTGAATGGGGACTGGGGACCGAGCAGTACTTC. It is translated as CASSEWGLGTEQYF.

This clone showed up many times. The gene calls are TRBV6-4 and TRBJ2-1; TRBD2 is a possible D gene (5 bases). V was trimmed by 6 bases and J by 10 bases, leaving 19 bases between them. Germline CDR1 and CDR2: MRHNA and SNTAGT. The CDR3 loop spans 14 amino acids. DNA for the CDR3: TGTGCCAGCAGGAGGGATTTAGCGTATAGCGAGCAGTTCTTC. Its translation is CASRRDLAYSEQFF.

The V call is TRBV9, the J call TRBJ2-7; the match to TRBD2 covers 13 bases. Germline V gene sequence: CDR1 SGDLS, CDR2 YYNGEE. This CDR3 contains 15 residues. The J segment lost 2 bases and the V segment lost 4 bases, leaving 3 bases of the junction unmatched. Here the CDR3 reads CASSIGTSGAYEQYF. The CDR3 DNA is TGTGCCAGCAGCATCGGGACTAGCGGGGCCTACGAGCAGTACTTC.

At least ten counts were recorded for this clone. This rearrangement joins TRBV6-5 to TRBJ1-5; D remains unclear. The V and J ends lost 8 bases and 7 bases respectively, with 15 bases between them. There are 13 residues in the CDR3. The germline gives CDR1 MNHEY, CDR2 SVGAGI. CDR3: CASYNAVGQPQHF. CDR3 in DNA: TGTGCCAGCTACAATGCAGTCGGGCAGCCCCAGCATTTT.

In this sample, this clone turned up a few times. This chain links TRBV5-4 with TRBJ1-1; a possible D gene is TRBD1 (5 bases). This CDR3 is built from 16 residues. Germline V lookup: CDR1 SGHNT, CDR2 YYREEE (reference sequence). V dropped 1 base and J dropped 6 bases, with 19 bases sitting between them. The CDR3 sequence is CASSLRRGGVGSEAFF. The CDR3 nucleotides are TGTGCCAGCAGCTTGAGGCGGGGGGGGGTTGGGTCTGAAGCTTTCTTT.

This clone was found many times. The chain recombines TRBV5-1 with TRBJ1-2; 11 nucleotides agree with TRBD1. The CDR3 consists of 16 residues. After removal of 4 bases from V and 5 bases from J, the junction contained 10 bases not matched to a gene. The germline V gene has CDR1 SGHRS and CDR2 YFSETQ. The CDR3 loop reads CASSDSGTGGRYGYTF. The CDR3 coding sequence is TGCGCCAGCAGCGACTCCGGGACAGGGGGAAGGTATGGCTACACCTTC.

This clone was counted ten times or more. This chain uses TRBV7-6 with TRBJ2-1; 7 bases fit TRBD2. This CDR3 is 17 amino acids long. In germline, CDR1 is SGHVS, CDR2 FNYEAQ. With V trimmed by 0 bases and J by 9 bases, 14 bases remained unmatched. For the CDR3, the DNA is TGTGCCAGCAGCTTAGCCAACCCATGGGCGGGAGCGGGTGAGCAGTTCTTC. It specifies CASSLANPWAGAGEQFF.

This clone has just a few counts. The V gene is TRBV7-3, the J gene TRBJ2-2; no clear D. This CDR3 spans 15 amino acids. Trimming cost V 1 base and J 1 base, with 7 bases left between them. Germline V CDR1 and CDR2: SGHTA, FQGTGA. DNA for the CDR3: TGTGCCAGCAGCTTAAGTGCAGGGAACACCGGGGAGCTGTTTTTT. It codes for CASSLSAGNTGELFF.